This section outlines one T cell receptor (beta chain) sequence together with its context. This clonotype was found a few times. This receptor's antigen is unknown. No base quality information exists; no much larger clone differs at one position. The sample is drawn from a study of blood T cells in healthy people across ages (dated by TCRdb to about 2015). Concerning the study at large: In model experiments, template switching captured roughly one uniquely barcoded TCR beta cDNA molecule for every two T cells. Age-related changes in TCR beta repertoire diversity were measured in the study by deep sequencing normalized with unique cDNA molecular identifiers. The donors were split into four age groups: young (average 16 years), middle-aged (about 40), aged (over 55) and long-lived (over 80). Donors of different ages were randomly distributed across sequencing lanes to avoid experimental bias. For two donors (one aged 18 to 30 and one aged 80 or older), the study analyzed two additional independent replicas of 1 million unique cDNA reads from the same blood draw.

Libraries were prepared through 5' RACE. TCRdb lists the instrument as Illumina HiSeq 2500. A second PCR of roughly 6 to 11 cycles was run with a J-beta primer mix and a sample-barcoded 5' primer. Each TCR beta cDNA molecule received a unique molecular identifier from a template-switch 5' adaptor carrying 12 random nucleotides. Each sample yielded at least 3 million CDR3-containing paired-end reads. First-strand cDNA synthesis was performed from all RNA using the Mint cDNA synthesis kit, with priming by a TRBC-specific oligonucleotide. After uracil-DNA glycosylase treatment, a first 18-cycle PCR used universal primers M1SS and BC2_uni_R on all cDNA. Regarding the original processing steps: Each sample was normalized by randomly selecting 1 million high-quality reads, each carrying a distinct molecular identifier. Reads sharing molecular identifiers were discarded rather than binned into consensus sequences. CDR3 identification, clonotype clustering and error correction used MiTCR with a Q25 quality threshold and the strictest error-elimination algorithm. A nonparametric unseen species model with Euler transformation was used to estimate lower-bound total TCR beta diversity. The public sequencing data were trimmed at Q25 with fastp and processed into clonotypes with MiXCR by TCRdb, which kept only in-frame beta chains. One record per CDR3 amino acid sequence lists the most common genes and DNA. The V and J calls were determined by TCRdb, not by the authors. The sample records 1.4 million to 1.5 million distinct CDR3 sequences, roughly 40% of which are singletons. Of the sample, approximately 7.9% is held by the ten largest clones.

Sequences MGHRA (CDR1) and YSYEKL (CDR2) are obtained from the germline V gene. V drops 4 bases and J drops 8 bases, leaving 12 bases in between. The CDR3 sequence holds 13 residues, the cysteine and phenylalanine included. Of the read, only the CDR3 DNA is kept; its 39 bases are in frame from base 1. Systemically healthy Caucasian individuals from Russia, some 40 in total and aged roughly 6 to 100 years, were included as donors. Ten milliliters of peripheral blood were collected from each donor into EDTA-treated Vacutainer tubes. Ficoll-Paque density-gradient centrifugation was used to isolate PBMCs, with at least 6.5 million per sample. Total RNA was extracted from PBMCs with Trizol reagent, with at least 5.5 micrograms obtained per sample. For every donor, flow cytometry on a PBMC aliquot measured the percentage of naive CD45RAhigh/CD27high T cells. General findings and caveats noted by the study authors: As age increased, observed TCR beta diversity per million T cells dropped in a roughly linear way, and a significant reduction was already evident by age around 41. Estimates of total diversity based on one million sequenced T cells were regarded as lower bounds and as underestimates. Compared with the aged group, more naive CD4+ T cells, fewer expanded clones and increased TCR diversity were shown by the long-lived group, suggesting age selection. There was a strong correlation between observed TCR beta diversity and the percentage of naive T cells measured by flow cytometry. Since profiling was done on bulk unsorted PBMCs, naive and antigen-experienced compartments could not be conclusively compared. Donor CMV infection status was unknown, potentially confounding age-related changes in expanded clonotypes.

Sequenced input: blood. This receptor was obtained from a woman aged 18-35 years in good health. The rearranged chain carries TRBV4-1 and TRBJ2-1; the D region possibly corresponds to TRBD1 (6 bases align). The DNA reads as follows: TGCGCCAGCAGCCCGTCCCAGGGGTATGAGCAGTTCTTC. The encoded protein is CASSPSQGYEQFF.